This entry lists 9 T cell receptor beta chains sequenced from one sample in a study of T cells in localized non-small cell lung cancer. The method was immunoSEQ multiplex PCR; TCRdb's version includes in-frame clones alone and lacks a portion of them. Seen here are approximately 89,000 clones, over 60% observed once, and the top ten hold over 15%. The sample here was PBMCs, taken before any cancer treatment. The source of these receptors is a man between 40 and 70 years old with stage II squamous cell lung carcinoma.

This sequence joins TRBV7-9 and TRBJ1-2; no clear D gene. The ends were cut back, 11 bases at V and 0 bases at J, with 16 bases in the middle. The CDR3 runs 14 residues. Germline V CDR1 and CDR2: SEHNR, FQNEAQ (reference sequence). The chain's CDR3 is CAGRAGTTNYGYTF. The CDR3 region has the DNA TGTGCCGGTAGGGCAGGCACAACTAACTATGGCTACACCTTC.

The genes are TRBV10-2 and TRBJ2-1; maybe TRBD2 (5 bases). The CDR3 spans 15 residues. Trimming removed 4 bases from V and 0 bases from J, with 10 bases in between. Germline-derived CDR1 and CDR2 are WSHSY and SAAADI. The CDR3 sequence is CASSVVRVSYNEQFF. Here the CDR3 DNA reads TGCGCCAGCAGTGTTGTGCGGGTCTCCTACAATGAGCAGTTCTTC.

The chain joins TRBV7-8 to TRBJ2-3, with D hard to call. V shed 2 bases and J shed 3 bases, with 12 bases lying between them. Germline V gene lookup returns CDR1 SGHVS and CDR2 FQNEAQ. The CDR3 length is 15 residues. The CDR3 coding sequence is TGTGCCAGCAGCTTAAGGAGACTGGGGACAGATACGCAGTATTTT. This gives the protein CASSLRRLGTDTQYF.

The chain is built from TRBV6-5 and TRBJ1-2; D gene unclear. V was pared by 6 bases and J by 6 bases, with 11 bases between. This CDR3 contains 12 residues. Per the germline V gene, CDR1 is MNHEY and CDR2 is SVGAGI. CDR3 sequence (DNA): TGTGCCAGCAGCCACGCGGGTAATGGCTACACCTTC. It encodes CASSHAGNGYTF.

This chain links TRBV5-1 with TRBJ2-2; TRBD1 aligns across 10 bases. V trimming: 4 bases; J trimming: 6 bases; junction bases outside the gene matches: 3. In germline, CDR1 is SGHRS, CDR2 YFSETQ. The CDR3 length is 14 residues. The CDR3 sequence is CASSKDRGAGELFF. The CDR3 DNA sequence: TGCGCCAGCAGCAAGGACAGGGGGGCCGGGGAGCTGTTTTTT.

The chain uses TRBV6-5 and TRBJ2-7; maybe TRBD2 (6 bases). The V gene's germline CDR1 is MNHEY and CDR2 SVGAGI. V was pared by 4 bases and J by 4 bases, with 11 bases between. The CDR3 loop spans 13 amino acids. CDR3: CASSWGVAYEQYF. The CDR3 nucleotides are TGTGCCAGCAGTTGGGGGGTAGCATACGAGCAGTACTTC.

CDR3 protein: CASSPDGTRRTGELFF. CDR3 DNA sequence: TGTGCCAGCAGCCCCGACGGGACACGAAGGACCGGGGAGCTGTTTTTT. The V and J genes are TRBV7-3 and TRBJ2-2, with D perhaps TRBD1 (6 bases). This CDR3 contains 16 residues. CDR1 is SGHTA and CDR2 is FQGTGA in the germline V gene. Trimming left V 5 bases short and J 5 bases short, with 18 bases between.

V is TRBV7-9 and J is TRBJ1-4; a possible D gene is TRBD1 (5 bases). CDR3 size: 13 residues. V dropped 5 bases and J dropped 13 bases, with 17 bases sitting between them. Germline lookup yields CDR1 SEHNR and CDR2 FQNEAQ (reference sequence). The CDR3 DNA sequence: TGTGCCAGCAGCGAACGAGGGGCAGTTGGACTGTTTTTT. Its protein is CASSERGAVGLFF.

The chain recombines TRBV5-1 with TRBJ2-2; D gene uncertain. The CDR3 covers 14 residues. Per the germline V gene, CDR1 is SGHRS and CDR2 is YFSETQ. The V end was cut by 5 bases, the J end by 10 bases, with 18 bases between. As DNA, the CDR3 is TGCGCCAGCAGGCAGGTTTCAGAAACGTCGGAGCTGTTTTTT. Amino acid sequence: CASRQVSETSELFF.